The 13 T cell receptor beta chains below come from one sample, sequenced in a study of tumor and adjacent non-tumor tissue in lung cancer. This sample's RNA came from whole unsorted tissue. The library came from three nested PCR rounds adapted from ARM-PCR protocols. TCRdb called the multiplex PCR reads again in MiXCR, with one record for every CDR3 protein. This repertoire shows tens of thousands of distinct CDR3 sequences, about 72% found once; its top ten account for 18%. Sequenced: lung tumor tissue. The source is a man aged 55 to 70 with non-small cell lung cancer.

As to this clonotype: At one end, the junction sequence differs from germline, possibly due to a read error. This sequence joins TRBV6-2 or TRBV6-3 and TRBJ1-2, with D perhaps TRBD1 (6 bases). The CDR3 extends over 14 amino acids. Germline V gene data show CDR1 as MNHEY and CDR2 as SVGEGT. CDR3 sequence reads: CANSYSGGPYGYTF. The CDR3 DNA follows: TGTGCCAACAGTTACTCGGGGGGCCCCTATGGCTACACCTTC.

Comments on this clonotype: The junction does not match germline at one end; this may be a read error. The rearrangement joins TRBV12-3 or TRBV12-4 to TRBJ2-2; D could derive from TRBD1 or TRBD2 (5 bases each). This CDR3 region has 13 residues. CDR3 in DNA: TGTGCAAGCAGCTCCGGGGCCGGCAGGGAGCTGCTTTTT. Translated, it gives CASSSGAGRELLF.

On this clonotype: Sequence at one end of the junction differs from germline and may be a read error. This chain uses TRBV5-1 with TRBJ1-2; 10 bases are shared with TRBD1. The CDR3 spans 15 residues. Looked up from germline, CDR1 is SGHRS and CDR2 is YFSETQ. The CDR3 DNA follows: TGCGCCAGCAGCTTGGAGACAGGGGGCGGCTATGGTTACACCTTC. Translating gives CASSLETGGGYGYTF.

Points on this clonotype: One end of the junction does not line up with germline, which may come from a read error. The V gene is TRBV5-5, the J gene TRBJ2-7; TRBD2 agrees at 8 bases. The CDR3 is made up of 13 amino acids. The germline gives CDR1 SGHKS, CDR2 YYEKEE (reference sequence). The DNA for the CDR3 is TGTGCCAACAGCTTGACTAGCGCCTACGAGCTGTACTTC. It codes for CANSLTSAYELYF.

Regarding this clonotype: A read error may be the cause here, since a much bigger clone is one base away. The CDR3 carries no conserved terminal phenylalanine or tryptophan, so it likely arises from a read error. CDR3 loop: CASSLSGLAGGTQYY. The CDR3 nucleotides read TGTGCCAGCAGCTTATCCGGCCTAGCGGGCGGGACGCAGTATTAT. The chain joins TRBV7-9 to TRBJ2-3, with 8 bases fitting TRBD2. Trimming removed 2 bases from V and 9 bases from J; junction bases left unmatched: 10. This CDR3 comprises 15 residues. Germline values: CDR1 SEHNR, CDR2 FQNEAQ (reference sequence).

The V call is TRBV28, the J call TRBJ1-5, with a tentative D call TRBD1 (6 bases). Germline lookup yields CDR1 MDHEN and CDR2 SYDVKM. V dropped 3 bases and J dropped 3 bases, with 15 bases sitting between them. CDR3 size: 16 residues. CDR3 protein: CASSFTGGDPNQPQHF. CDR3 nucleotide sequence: TGTGCCAGCAGTTTTACCGGGGGCGACCCCAATCAGCCCCAGCATTTT.

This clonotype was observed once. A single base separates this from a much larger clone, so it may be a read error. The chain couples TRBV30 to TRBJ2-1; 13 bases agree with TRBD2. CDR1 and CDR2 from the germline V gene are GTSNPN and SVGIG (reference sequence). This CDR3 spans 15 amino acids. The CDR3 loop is CAWSGGLAGLNGQFF. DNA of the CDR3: TGTGCCTGGAGTGGGGGACTAGCGGGACTAAATGGGCAGTTCTTC. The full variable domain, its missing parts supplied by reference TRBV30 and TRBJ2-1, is SQTIHQWPATLVQPVGSPLSLECTVEGTSNPNLYWYRQAAGRGLQLLFYSVGIGQISSEVPQNLSASRPQDRQFILSSKKLLLSDSGFYLCAWSGGLAGLNGQFFGPGTRLTVL.

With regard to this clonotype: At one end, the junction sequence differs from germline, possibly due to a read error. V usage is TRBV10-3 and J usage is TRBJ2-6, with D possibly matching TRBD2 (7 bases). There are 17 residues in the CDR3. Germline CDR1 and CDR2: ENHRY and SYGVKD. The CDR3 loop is CAISESKGGTGPNVLTF. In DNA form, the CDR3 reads TGTGCTATCAGTGAGTCTAAGGGGGGGACCGGGCCCAACGTCCTGACTTTC.

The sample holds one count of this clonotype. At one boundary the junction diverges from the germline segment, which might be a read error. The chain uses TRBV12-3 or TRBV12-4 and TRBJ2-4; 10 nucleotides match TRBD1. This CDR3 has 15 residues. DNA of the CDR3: TGTGCCACCAGTCCACTTGGGACAGGGGAAGACATTCAGTACTTC. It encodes CATSPLGTGEDIQYF.

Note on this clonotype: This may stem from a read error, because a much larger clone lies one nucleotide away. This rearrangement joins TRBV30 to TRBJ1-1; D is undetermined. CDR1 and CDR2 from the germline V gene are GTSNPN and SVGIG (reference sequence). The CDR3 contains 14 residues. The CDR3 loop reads CAWRVGDWGTEAIF. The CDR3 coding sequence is TGTGCCTGGAGGGTAGGCGACTGGGGAACTGAAGCTATCTTT.

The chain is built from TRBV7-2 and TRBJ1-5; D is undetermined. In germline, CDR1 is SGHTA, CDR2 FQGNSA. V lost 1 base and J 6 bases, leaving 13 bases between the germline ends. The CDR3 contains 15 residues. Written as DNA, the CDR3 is TGTGCCAGCAGCTTAGGCAGCAGTTCGGTTCAGCCCCAGCATTTT. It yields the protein CASSLGSSSVQPQHF.

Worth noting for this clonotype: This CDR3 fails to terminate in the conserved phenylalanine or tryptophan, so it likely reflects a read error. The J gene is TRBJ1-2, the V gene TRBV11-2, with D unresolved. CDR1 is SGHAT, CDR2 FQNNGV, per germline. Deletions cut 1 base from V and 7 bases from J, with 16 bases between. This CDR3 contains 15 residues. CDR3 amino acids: CASSLGAIEGSGYTI. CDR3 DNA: TGTGCCAGCAGCTTAGGAGCGATTGAGGGTAGTGGCTACACCATC.

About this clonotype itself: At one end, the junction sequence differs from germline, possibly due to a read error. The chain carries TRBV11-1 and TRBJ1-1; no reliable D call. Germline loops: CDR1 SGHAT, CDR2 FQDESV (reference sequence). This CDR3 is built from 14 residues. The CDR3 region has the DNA TGCGCAACCGTGGGAAGGACCACGAACACTGAAGCTTTCTTT. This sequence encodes CATVGRTTNTEAFF.